This T cell receptor beta chain stems from a study of blood T cell repertoires in COVID-19. Study in general: The analysed material was cDNA or gDNA that came from T cells, B-cell-depleted T cells, or PBMCs.

Germline V CDR1 and CDR2: MDHEN, SYDVKM. The CDR3 is 14 residues long. J was trimmed by 4 bases and V by 3 bases; bases with no gene match: 2. In the original workflow: Reference gene primer amplification in the assay estimated nucleated cell counts. The assay was immunoSEQ multiplex PCR, and TCRdb's table has in-frame clones only and misses some. For V, J and clone size, that table is used; D and trimming come from the DNA. This repertoire shows about 130,000 clones, nearly 70% found once; its top ten account for approximately 2%. The sample consisted of peripheral blood. The receptor was derived from a woman aged 70-85 years with acute or convalescent COVID-19. The chain joins TRBV28 to TRBJ1-5, with 8 positions matching TRBD1. CDR3 region: CASSFRTGNQPQHF. CDR3 nucleotide sequence: TGTGCCAGCAGTTTCAGGACAGGGAATCAGCCCCAGCATTTT.